This is a list of T cell receptor beta chains from one sample in a study of T-cell reconstitution after alpha-beta-depleted transplantation in children. TCRdb processed the PCR reads anew with MiXCR; each CDR3 protein has one entry. Seen here are hundreds of thousands of distinct CDR3 sequences, 15% to 20% observed once, and the top ten hold around 30%. This specimen was PBMCs, mostly from graft donor cells, taken 360 days after TCRalphabeta/CD19-depleted stem cell transplant. These receptors were obtained from a boy younger than two who had a stem cell transplant for Wiskott-Aldrich syndrome, so the T cells may come from the graft donor. CDR3s leave out the opening cysteine and the closing phenylalanine or tryptophan. A D gene is named only where the DNA matches it firmly.

>TRBV7-9|TRBD1
ASSPRQGDSYEQY
>TRBV7-9|TRBD2
ASSLELAGGLYEQY
>TRBV6-5|.
ASSYGGVGNSPLH
>TRBV7-2|.
ASSRREGYQPQH
>TRBV4-1|.
ASSQDMGDYPTDTQY
>TRBV5-1|TRBD1
ASRTGGANNEQF
>TRBV6-2/TRBV6-3|.
ASSSTTSTGELF
>TRBV4-1|.
ASSSTGLFTDTQY
>TRBV5-1|TRBD1
ASSSTGGESPLH
>TRBV11-3|TRBD2
ASSLLGLAVSYEQY
>TRBV20-1|.
SAQPPNTPYEQY
>TRBV20-1|.
SARRPHTGELF
>TRBV9|TRBD2
ARTSENNEQF
>TRBV5-6|.
ASSYSGHIEETQY
>TRBV20-1|TRBD2
SARDGGGSAASNEQF
>TRBV7-9|.
ASSLDRILAKNIQY
>TRBV5-1|TRBD1
ASSTGQGQADTQY
>TRBV6-1|TRBD2
ASRRSGLAVLSTDTQY
>TRBV25-1|TRBD2
ASSETSGGLF
>TRBV4-1|.
ASSQDGDTEAF
>TRBV6-5|TRBD2
ASSSGRDGRETQY
>TRBV27|.
ASSIIQGGHQETQY
>TRBV20-1|TRBD2
SVRPSSSGYLTDTQY
>TRBV10-3|.
AIQWDSYNEQF
>TRBV29-1|.
SVSGLRGPNTGELF
>TRBV29-1|.
SARPGHSQETQY
>TRBV7-2|TRBD2
ASSLQAGGSSYEQY
>TRBV12-3/TRBV12-4|TRBD2
ASSLWREGTQY
>TRBV6-1|.
ASRTGFSGNTIY
>TRBV2|TRBD1
ASSPQGAGNGELF
>TRBV13|.
ASSSNVPGELF
>TRBV28|TRBD1
ASSLRQGWQPQH
>TRBV12-3/TRBV12-4|.
ASSPRVVTSYEQY
>TRBV12-3/TRBV12-4|.
ASSLGTFEAF
>TRBV12-3/TRBV12-4|.
ASSTGAPYNEQF
>TRBV12-3/TRBV12-4|.
ASSPRQRSTGELF
>TRBV5-1|TRBD1
ASSLGDRYNSPLH